This T cell receptor (beta chain) was captured in a study of neurological immune-mediated disorders. CDR3 length: 13 amino acids. Germline V lookup: CDR1 SGHDT, CDR2 YYEEEE. Trimming left V 4 bases short and J 0 bases short, with 5 bases between. From the 5' RACE reads, TCRdb called clonotypes with MiXCR, one entry per CDR3 protein. Among 9,500 to 12,000 distinct CDR3 sequences listed, roughly 20% were seen once. This clonotype was recorded at least ten times. This TCR came from a woman aged 60-75 years with HTLV-1-associated myelopathy (HAM/TSP). The chain combines TRBV5-6 with TRBJ2-1; no clear D gene. The sequencing input was CD8+ T cells from blood. CDR3 nucleotides: TGTGCCAGCAGCCTTCGCTCCTACAATGAGCAGTTCTTC. Amino acid sequence: CASSLRSYNEQFF.